The table lists the clone carrying this T cell receptor beta chain with a few counts. PCR used 60 Vbeta primers and 13 Jbeta primers. Measured with immunoSEQ multiplex PCR; TCRdb has only the in-frame clones, and not every one. Among 100,000 to 150,000 clones listed, about 81% were seen once. Germline CDR1 is SGHNT and CDR2 is YYREEE (reference sequence). CDR3 length: 13 amino acids. Trimming took 0 bases from V and 5 from J, leaving 6 bases between them. This sample was taken from a study of cytomegalovirus exposure and HLA in healthy donors. The clonotype originates from a woman in her 30s in good health and CMV-seronegative. This rearrangement joins TRBV5-4 to TRBJ2-1; possibly TRBD2 for D (5 bases). Specimen: PBMCs. CDR3 in DNA: TGTGCCAGCAGCTTGGCCGGGAACAATGAGCAGTTCTTC. It codes for CASSLAGNNEQFF.